A selection of T cell receptor beta chains follows, all from one sample in a study of blood T cell repertoires in COVID-19. The table came from immunoSEQ multiplex PCR; TCRdb's copy has only in-frame clones and leaves some out. This sample carries roughly 200,000 clones, over 70% of them seen once, and the ten largest clones take 6% to 7%. The specimen sequenced was peripheral blood. The receptors come from a woman between 35 and 50 years old with COVID-19, enrolled during active disease. CDR3s include the opening cysteine and the closing phenylalanine or tryptophan. Size values are once, few and many counts, or a class for expanded clones, and some rows have none.

>17|TRBV29-1|NA
CSVEEEVGTGRTDTQYF
>16|TRBV28|NA
CASSLYPTSGSGEQYF
>15|TRBV18|NA
CASSPLGLGTNEQFF
>14|TRBV7-6|NA
CASSPRTGGETQYF
>14|TRBV5-1|once
CASSVTEPGNTIYF
>16|TRBV5-6|NA
CASSPGTSGSQNIQYF
>15|TRBV24-1|NA
CATSDSDSGVEKLFF
>13|TRBV6-6|NA
CASGASGRETQYF
>14|TRBV18|NA
CASSPVGGGTEAFF
>16|TRBV4-1|NA
CASSQDQGTRWDEQFF
>14|TRBV11-2|NA
CASSWDRNNSPLHF
>13|TRBV29-1|few
CSVQGASNQPQHF
>14|TRBV27|NA
CASSFTSSSYEQYF
>16|TRBV10-1|few
CASSLSGGRAGGEQFF
>15|TRBV4-1|NA
CASSQESGRNQPQHF
>13|TRBV5-1|once
CASSLGGTDTQYF
>16|TRBV5-1|NA
CASSLAGLYSGNTIYF
>13|TRBV9|few
CASSEGGPVGYTF
>14|TRBV24-1|NA
CAASGPGGNEKLFF
>17|TRBV7-9|NA
CASSSRQLTRFHEKLFF
>11|TRBV7-9|NA
CASDPAGTQYF
>15|TRBV5-1|NA
CASSFSGGTYNEQFF
>14|TRBV2|NA
CASSDSIDFYEQYF
>16|TRBV5-1|NA
CASSSGWGDLEETQYF
>17|TRBV5-4|NA
CASSLGGTGPPNTEAFF
>15|TRBV27|NA
CASSLGRAPTDTQYF
>13|TRBV19|NA
CASSISGNQPQHF
>14|TRBV6-4|NA
CASSVGSGADTQYF
>14|TRBV6-5|NA
CASSYSRDDTEAFF
>15|TRBV6-1|NA
CASSERGTGFNEQFF
>17|TRBV6-2/TRBV6-3|NA
CASSILGGPLSNQPQHF
>16|TRBV6-6|NA
CASSYETGQGAREQYF
>12|TRBV2|NA
CASKAALQPQHF
>12|TRBV10-1|NA
CASSRFNQPQHF
>13|TRBV14|NA
CASSQDMEGGYTF
>13|TRBV2|NA
CASISSGKETQYF
>11|TRBV5-4|NA
CASSSGGEQYF
>18|TRBV4-1|few
CASSQGGRGRQGGNTIYF